The clone carrying this T cell receptor (beta chain) was picked up a small number of times. Its antigen is not known. Both 60 Vbeta primers and 13 Jbeta primers went into the PCR. This table comes from immunoSEQ multiplex PCR, and its TCRdb copy is limited to in-frame clones, with some not included. In the table there are fewer than 250,000 clones, around 80% of which are singletons. The V gene's germline CDR1 is LNHDA and CDR2 SQIVND (reference sequence). The ends were cut back, 1 base at V and 1 base at J, with 14 bases in the middle. The CDR3 has 17 amino acids. The sample is drawn from a study of cytomegalovirus exposure and HLA in healthy donors. Study-level points and caveats: Reportedly, HLA-A and HLA-B alleles of most subjects were accurately predicted from TCR beta.

The specimen sequenced was PBMCs. The receptor was derived from a middle-aged woman in good health and CMV-seronegative. The V call is TRBV19, the J call TRBJ1-3; D not certain. Here the CDR3 DNA reads TGTGCCAGTAGTATAGCCCCGCGTCTCTTATCTGGAAACACCATATATTTT. This translates into CASSIAPRLLSGNTIYF.